This passage covers 27 T cell receptor beta chains from one sample sequenced in a study of cytotoxic CD8 clonotypes in ibrutinib-treated CLL. Produced via immunoSEQ multiplex PCR; TCRdb's table is partial and in-frame only. The data show around 20,000 clones, over 70% seen once. The sample here was PBMCs, taken before ibrutinib treatment. The receptor source for this set is a human donor with chronic lymphocytic leukemia.

This chain links TRBV19 with TRBJ2-5; 8 bases match TRBD1. Germline CDR1 is LNHDA and CDR2 is SQIVND (reference sequence). The V and J ends lost 4 bases and 5 bases, in that order; junction bases with no gene match: 6. The CDR3 sequence is 14 residues long. CDR3 region: CASSNDRGRETQYF. For the CDR3, the DNA is TGTGCCAGTAGTAACGACAGGGGACGGGAGACCCAGTACTTC.

This chain uses TRBV6-5 with TRBJ1-1; D may be TRBD1 (6 bases). Deletions cut 6 bases from V and 4 bases from J, with 18 bases between. The CDR3 has 15 amino acids. Germline-derived CDR1 and CDR2 are MNHEY and SVGAGI. In DNA, the CDR3 is TGTGCCAGCAGCCTTGGTGGGCAGGGGACCACTGAAGCTTTCTTT. It translates to CASSLGGQGTTEAFF.

This sequence joins TRBV2 and TRBJ2-3; the match to TRBD1 covers 9 bases. The CDR3 has 16 residues. V lost 3 bases and J lost 1; bases outside the gene matches: 5. Germline CDR1 SNHLY, CDR2 FYNNEI. The CDR3 reads CASSEEQGAGTDTQYF. CDR3 nucleotide sequence: TGTGCCAGCAGTGAGGAACAGGGGGCCGGCACAGATACGCAGTATTTT.

The chain employs TRBV7-2 and TRBJ2-5, with 7 bases that match TRBD2. This CDR3 region has 14 residues. V was pared by 3 bases and J by 5 bases, with 6 bases of the junction left unmatched. In germline, CDR1 is SGHTA, CDR2 FQGNSA. The CDR3, as DNA: TGTGCCAGCAGCTTCGGGGGGATGGGGGAGACCCAGTACTTC. This encodes CASSFGGMGETQYF.

The CDR3 loop reads CASRLTGNTEAFF. The CDR3 DNA follows: TGTGCCAGCAGACTGACAGGGAACACTGAAGCTTTCTTT. The chain uses TRBV6-5 and TRBJ1-1; a possible D gene is TRBD1 (6 bases). Germline values: CDR1 MNHEY, CDR2 SVGAGI. V was trimmed by 6 bases and J by 1 base, leaving 9 bases between them. This CDR3 is built from 13 residues.

The chain is built from TRBV7-8 and TRBJ1-1, with 7 positions matching TRBD1. Losses at the gene ends were 3 bases for V and 4 bases for J; bases not matched to a gene: 5. Germline loops: CDR1 SGHVS, CDR2 FQNEAQ. This CDR3 is built from 14 residues. CDR3: CASSFGTASTEAFF. CDR3 nucleotides: TGTGCCAGCAGCTTTGGGACAGCTAGCACTGAAGCTTTCTTT. Variable domain in full (rest from reference TRBV7-8 and TRBJ1-1): GAGVSQSPRYKVAKRGQDVALRCDPISGHVSLFWYQQALGQGPEFLTYFQNEAQLDKSGLPSDRFFAERPEGSVSTLKIQRTQQEDSAVYLCASSFGTASTEAFFGQGTRLTVV.

This chain connects TRBV11-2 to TRBJ2-5; 8 bases line up with TRBD2. CDR1 is SGHAT, CDR2 FQNNGV, per germline. The junction had 7 bases not matched to a gene; V was cut back by 3 bases and J by 4 bases. The CDR3 consists of 15 residues. CDR3 loop: CASSFPPSGGETQYF. The DNA for the CDR3 is TGTGCCAGCAGCTTTCCCCCAAGCGGGGGAGAGACCCAGTACTTC.

CDR3 nucleotide sequence: TGTGCCAGCAGTTATCAGCCGAACACTGAAGCTTTCTTT. Translated: CASSYQPNTEAFF. V is TRBV6-5 and J is TRBJ1-1; D is unresolved. Germline V CDR1 and CDR2: MNHEY, SVGAGI. The ends were cut back, 3 bases at V and 1 base at J, with 6 bases in the middle. The CDR3 contains 13 residues.

The CDR3 DNA reads TGTGCCAGCAGTGTGGGTAGCGGTGCGAGGCAGTTCTTC. Protein sequence: CASSVGSGARQFF. The rearrangement joins TRBV28 to TRBJ2-1; maybe TRBD2 (6 bases). V lost 5 bases to trimming and J lost 12 bases, with 17 bases between them. The CDR3 consists of 13 residues. Germline CDR1 is MDHEN and CDR2 is SYDVKM.

The chain has TRBV6-4 and TRBJ1-5; D unclear. Germline assignment: CDR1 MRHNA and CDR2 SNTAGT. Trimming took 4 bases from V and 0 from J, leaving 22 bases between them. The CDR3 runs to 19 residues. As DNA, the CDR3 is TGTGCCAGCAGTGGGTTTCGACGCAACCTGAAGCTTAGCAATCAGCCCCAGCATTTT. Amino acid sequence: CASSGFRRNLKLSNQPQHF.

The rearrangement links TRBV2 to TRBJ1-6, with D possibly TRBD1 on 5 matching bases. The CDR3 runs to 14 residues. In germline, CDR1 is SNHLY, CDR2 FYNNEI. V gave up 6 bases and J gave up 7 bases, with 13 bases separating them. CDR3 bases: TGTGCCAGCAGCGGCAGGGTTTGGAATTCACCCCTCCACTTT. Its protein is CASSGRVWNSPLHF.

The V gene is TRBV10-3, the J gene TRBJ2-7, with D uncertain. The CDR3 length is 12 residues. Trimming took off 6 bases at V and 7 bases at J, with 13 bases between the two ends. Germline assignment: CDR1 ENHRY and CDR2 SYGVKD. CDR3 sequence reads: CAIRSPSWEQYF. The CDR3 DNA is TGTGCCATCAGATCCCCTTCTTGGGAGCAGTACTTC.

By share, this clone ranks as medium-sized. CDR3 protein: CASQDRLNTEAFF. The CDR3 DNA follows: TGTGCCAGTCAGGACAGACTGAACACTGAAGCTTTCTTT. The rearrangement uses TRBV19 and TRBJ1-1; D is possibly TRBD1 (6 bases). V was pared by 8 bases and J by 0 bases, with 10 bases between. Per germline, CDR1 LNHDA and CDR2 SQIVND (reference sequence). The length of the CDR3 is 13 residues.

The rearrangement uses TRBV10-3 and TRBJ2-3; D not certain. Per the germline V gene, CDR1 is ENHRY and CDR2 is SYGVKD. The V gene lost 4 bases and the J gene lost 2 bases, with 13 bases spanning the gap. This CDR3 region has 15 residues. The CDR3 reads CAISVFIGNTDTQYF. The CDR3 bases are TGTGCCATCAGTGTCTTCATTGGAAACACAGATACGCAGTATTTT.

This clone is labeled medium-sized. The chain joins TRBV5-1 to TRBJ1-1; D uncertain. The germline V gene has CDR1 SGHRS and CDR2 YFSETQ. The V and J ends lost 0 bases and 11 bases respectively, with 14 bases between them. This CDR3 has 13 amino acids. The CDR3 protein is CASSLVGLSSAFF. For the CDR3, the DNA is TGCGCCAGCAGCTTGGTCGGGTTGTCGTCCGCTTTCTTT.

This clone has only one observation. The chain joins TRBV7-2 to TRBJ2-4; D perhaps matches TRBD1 (5 bases). The CDR3 is 14 residues long. Germline CDR1 is SGHTA and CDR2 is FQGNSA. V gave up 4 bases and J gave up 8 bases, with 15 bases separating them. The CDR3 loop is CASSSTGPKDIQYF. The CDR3 bases are TGTGCCAGCAGCTCAACAGGCCCCAAGGACATTCAGTACTTC. Based on the CDR3 plus reference TRBV7-2 and TRBJ2-4, the full variable domain is GAGVSQSPSNKVTEKGKDVELRCDPISGHTALYWYRQSLGQGLEFLIYFQGNSAPDKSGLPSDRFSAERTGGSVSTLTIQRTQQEDSAVYLCASSSTGPKDIQYFGAGTRLSVL.

This clone was detected a few times. This sequence joins TRBV27 and TRBJ2-1, with a weak D call TRBD1 (6 bases). V was pared by 3 bases and J by 7 bases, with 10 bases between. CDR3 size: 13 residues. Germline V gives CDR1 MNHEY, CDR2 SMNVEV (reference sequence). CDR3 in amino acids: CASSFYRANEQFF. In nucleotides, the CDR3 is TGTGCCAGCAGTTTTTACAGGGCGAATGAGCAGTTCTTC.

The J gene is TRBJ2-3, the V gene TRBV7-3; 7 bases line up with TRBD1. Germline values: CDR1 SGHTA, CDR2 FQGTGA. The CDR3 sequence is 15 residues long. Trimming took 5 bases from V and 2 from J; bases not matched to a gene: 7. The CDR3 here is CASSGRGQATDTQYF. Here the CDR3 DNA reads TGTGCCAGCAGCGGGCGCGGACAGGCCACAGATACGCAGTATTTT.

The chain couples TRBV2 to TRBJ2-7; D is ambiguous. V lost 2 bases to trimming and J lost 2 bases, with 7 bases between them. The germline V gene encodes CDR1 SNHLY and CDR2 FYNNEI. CDR3 size: 13 residues. In nucleotides, the CDR3 is TGTGCCAGCAGTGAAACCACTGCCTACGAGCAGTACTTC. This codes for CASSETTAYEQYF.

In nucleotides, the CDR3 is TGTGCCTGGAGTGTACTTGGGGGGTACAATGAGCAGTTCTTC. The encoded protein is CAWSVLGGYNEQFF. This chain joins TRBV30 and TRBJ2-1; tentative D call: TRBD2 (6 bases). Trimming cost V 0 bases and J 4 bases, with 10 bases left between them. Germline loops: CDR1 GTSNPN, CDR2 SVGIG (reference sequence). This CDR3 is built from 14 residues.

V is TRBV23-1 and J is TRBJ1-2; D call uncertain. TRBV23-1 is placed among ORFs of uncertain function. CDR3 length equals 18 residues. The V gene lost 0 bases and the J gene lost 3 bases, with 20 bases spanning the gap. The CDR3 protein is CASSQSNRYLGWYYGYTF. CDR3 in DNA: TGCGCCAGCAGTCAATCGAATCGCTACCTGGGCTGGTACTATGGCTACACCTTC.

CDR3 in amino acids: CASSRQGLGYEQYF. CDR3 DNA sequence: TGTGCCAGCAGCCGACAAGGCCTGGGGTACGAGCAGTACTTC. The gene calls are TRBV14 and TRBJ2-7; D ambiguous. The CDR3 is 14 amino acids. Trimming pared 4 bases from V and 4 bases from J, leaving 14 bases between. Germline CDR1 is SGHDN and CDR2 is FVKESK.

The J gene is TRBJ1-1, the V gene TRBV6-6, with D maybe TRBD1 (6 bases). Germline V gene sequence: CDR1 MNHNY, CDR2 SVGAGI (reference sequence). Deletions cut 0 bases from V and 0 bases from J, with 11 bases between. CDR3 length: 16 residues. The CDR3 coding sequence is TGTGCCAGCAGTTACTCTTCGACAGGCCTGAACACTGAAGCTTTCTTT. This encodes CASSYSSTGLNTEAFF.

This chain uses TRBV11-2 with TRBJ2-6; unclear D gene. V was pared by 1 base and J by 3 bases, with 10 bases between. Germline V gene data show CDR1 as SGHAT and CDR2 as FQNNGV. The CDR3 consists of 16 residues. As DNA, the CDR3 is TGTGCCAGCAGCTTAGGGATGAAGAGTGGGGCCAACGTCCTGACTTTC. Protein: CASSLGMKSGANVLTF.

The chain is built from TRBV7-2 and TRBJ1-1; D unclear. Looked up from germline, CDR1 is SGHTA and CDR2 is FQGNSA. This CDR3 contains 14 residues. Trimming took 4 bases from V and 0 from J, leaving 9 bases between them. The DNA for the CDR3 is TGTGCCAGCAGCTCCAACAGAGTGAACACTGAAGCTTTCTTT. As protein: CASSSNRVNTEAFF.

The rearrangement links TRBV19 to TRBJ1-2; D remains ambiguous. CDR3 length: 13 amino acids. Germline V gene lookup returns CDR1 LNHDA and CDR2 SQIVND (reference sequence). V was clipped by 2 bases and J by 8 bases, with 12 bases between them. The CDR3 sequence is CASSIRLDGGYTF. The CDR3 DNA follows: TGTGCCAGTAGTATACGGCTCGATGGAGGCTACACCTTC.

This chain links TRBV12-1 with TRBJ1-1; the table assigns TRBD1, which was not confirmed against the DNA. TRBV12-1 is given as a pseudogene. The CDR3 is 18 residues long. CDR3 loop: CASSPGPLRQGTTRRAFF. The CDR3 DNA sequence: TGTGCCAGCAGCCCGGGCCCTCTAAGACAGGGCACTACCAGGAGGGCTTTCTTT.